Listed here are 25 T cell receptor beta chains from one sample, sequenced in a study of T cell responses to AZD1222 COVID-19 vaccine. Here immunoSEQ multiplex PCR was the method, and the copy in TCRdb shows in-frame clones only, minus some. The profile shows roughly 170,000 clones, 88% of them singletons. This sample comprised peripheral blood, obtained on day 0 of AZD1222 vaccination. The receptors derive from an adult in good health.

This clone appeared a few times. The chain links TRBV5-1 to TRBJ1-3; D is possibly TRBD1 (6 bases). The CDR3 length is 14 residues. V was shortened by 4 bases and J by 0 bases, with 8 bases between the two germline ends. Germline V gene data show CDR1 as SGHRS and CDR2 as YFSETQ. The CDR3 region has the DNA TGCGCCAGCAGCCCGGACAGCTCTGGAAACACCATATATTTT. It encodes CASSPDSSGNTIYF.

The J gene is TRBJ2-7, the V gene TRBV19, with 10 positions matching TRBD1. The trim removed 5 bases at V and 3 bases at J, leaving 13 bases unmatched. Germline assignment: CDR1 LNHDA and CDR2 SQIVND (reference sequence). The CDR3 is 17 residues long. In nucleotides, the CDR3 is TGTGCCAGTAGTCAAGGGATCCGGACAGGGGGTATCTACGAGCAGTACTTC. Residues: CASSQGIRTGGIYEQYF. Filled out from reference TRBV19 and TRBJ2-7, the complete variable domain reads DGGITQSPKYLFRKEGQNVTLSCEQNLNHDAMYWYRQDPGQGLRLIYYSQIVNDFQKGDIAEGYSVSREKKESFPLTVTSAQKNPTAFYLCASSQGIRTGGIYEQYFGPGTRLTVT.

The gene calls are TRBV3-1 (or the pseudogene TRBV3-2) and TRBJ1-3; no clear D gene. CDR1 and CDR2 (germline): LGHDT, YNNKEL (reference sequence). Trimming left V 2 bases short and J 0 bases short, with 11 bases between. This CDR3 contains 16 residues. The CDR3 protein is CASSQNSLSSGNTIYF. In DNA, the CDR3 is TGTGCCAGCAGCCAAAACAGCCTCAGCTCTGGAAACACCATATATTTT.

The chain joins TRBV19 to TRBJ1-1; D remains unclear. V was clipped by 8 bases and J by 4 bases, with 11 bases between them. Germline V gene data show CDR1 as LNHDA and CDR2 as SQIVND (reference sequence). This CDR3 contains 12 residues. The CDR3 reads CASLLGGTEAFF. In DNA form, the CDR3 reads TGTGCCAGTCTGTTGGGTGGCACTGAAGCTTTCTTT.

The rearrangement uses TRBV5-1 and TRBJ2-5, with 7 bases aligning to TRBD2. The length of the CDR3 is 16 residues. The germline CDR1 and CDR2 sequences are SGHRS and YFSETQ. V was clipped by 2 bases and J by 3 bases; unmatched bases: 10. The DNA of the CDR3 is TGCGCCAGCAGCTTTGGGGATGGGGCGGGAGAAGAGACCCAGTACTTC. Its protein is CASSFGDGAGEETQYF.

This chain joins TRBV2 and TRBJ1-2; 8 bases are a match to TRBD1. The CDR3 runs 15 residues. Germline V gene lookup returns CDR1 SNHLY and CDR2 FYNNEI. With 1 base clipped from V and 3 bases from J, the junction kept 4 bases outside the gene matches. CDR3 in DNA: TGTGCCAGCAGTGAAGGACAGGGGCTGTACTATGGCTACACCTTC. Protein sequence: CASSEGQGLYYGYTF. The full variable domain, in which reference TRBV2 and TRBJ1-2 provide the parts outside the CDR3, is EPEVTQTPSHQVTQMGQEVILRCVPISNHLYFYWYRQILGQKVEFLVSFYNNEISEKSEIFDDQFSVERPDGSNFTLKIRSTKLEDSAMYFCASSEGQGLYYGYTFGSGTRLTVV.

V gene TRBV7-9 combines with J gene TRBJ1-2; 7 bases agree with TRBD1. V trimming: 1 base; J trimming: 4 bases; junction bases outside the gene matches: 3. The germline V gene has CDR1 SEHNR and CDR2 FQNEAQ (reference sequence). The CDR3 is 14 amino acids. The DNA for the CDR3 is TGTGCCAGCAGCTTAGAGACAGGGACCTATGGCTACACCTTC. Protein sequence: CASSLETGTYGYTF. The full variable domain, its missing parts supplied by reference TRBV7-9 and TRBJ1-2, is DTGVSQNPRHKITKRGQNVTFRCDPISEHNRLYWYRQTLGQGPEFLTYFQNEAQLEKSRLLSDRFSAERPKGSFSTLEIQRTEQGDSAMYLCASSLETGTYGYTFGSGTRLTVV.

V and J are TRBV5-4 and TRBJ1-4; D unresolved. Trimming cost V 4 bases and J 7 bases, with 11 bases left between them. This CDR3 comprises 13 residues. The germline V gene encodes CDR1 SGHNT and CDR2 YYREEE (reference sequence). Here the CDR3 DNA reads TGTGCCAGCAGCGCCTTCCCCGGTGAAAAACTGTTTTTT. This gives the protein CASSAFPGEKLFF.

The genes are TRBV19 and TRBJ1-6; D is unresolved. The CDR3 spans 13 residues. The ends were cut back, 4 bases at V and 8 bases at J, with 9 bases in the middle. The germline gives CDR1 LNHDA, CDR2 SQIVND (reference sequence). CDR3 nucleotide sequence: TGTGCCAGTAGTACACTGACGGATTCACCCCTCCACTTT. It encodes CASSTLTDSPLHF.

The V gene is TRBV2, the J gene TRBJ1-4; 7 bases are a match to TRBD1. Germline V lookup: CDR1 SNHLY, CDR2 FYNNEI. CDR3 length: 15 amino acids. The junction had 5 bases not matched to a gene; V was cut back by 6 bases and J by 1 base. The CDR3 spells CASRAYRGTNEKLFF. CDR3 in DNA: TGTGCCAGCAGAGCCTACAGGGGAACTAATGAAAAACTGTTTTTT. Complete variable domain (other parts from reference TRBV2 and TRBJ1-4): EPEVTQTPSHQVTQMGQEVILRCVPISNHLYFYWYRQILGQKVEFLVSFYNNEISEKSEIFDDQFSVERPDGSNFTLKIRSTKLEDSAMYFCASRAYRGTNEKLFFGSGTQLSVL.

This clone appeared a single time. The V and J genes are TRBV12-3 or TRBV12-4 and TRBJ2-3, with D maybe TRBD1 (6 bases). This CDR3 comprises 13 residues. V gave up 6 bases and J gave up 6 bases, with 13 bases separating them. This CDR3 reads CASSNRVLDTQYF. Here the CDR3 DNA reads TGTGCCAGCAGCAACAGGGTCCTGGATACGCAGTATTTT.

This sequence joins TRBV9 and TRBJ1-1, with a possible D match to TRBD1 (5 bases). V was shortened by 0 bases and J by 1 base, with 10 bases between the two germline ends. Germline CDR1 and CDR2: SGDLS and YYNGEE. The CDR3 runs 15 residues. The chain's CDR3 is CASSVAGHPNTEAFF. CDR3 sequence (DNA): TGTGCCAGCAGCGTAGCTGGACACCCGAACACTGAAGCTTTCTTT.

This chain links TRBV6-5 with TRBJ2-2, with TRBD1 as a possible D gene (5 bases). With 7 bases removed from V and 6 bases from J, the gap between germline ends came to 12 bases. There are 13 residues in the CDR3. Germline V gives CDR1 MNHEY, CDR2 SVGAGI. This CDR3 reads CASMTVNAGELFF. The CDR3, as DNA: TGTGCCAGCATGACAGTAAATGCCGGGGAGCTGTTTTTT.

The chain recombines TRBV4-1 with TRBJ2-1; TRBD2 matches at 14 bases. The V and J ends lost 3 bases and 7 bases, in that order; junction bases with no gene match: 8. The CDR3 spans 17 residues. The V gene's germline CDR1 is MGHRA and CDR2 YSYEKL. The DNA of the CDR3 is TGCGCCAGCAGCCAGAGACTAGCGGGAGGGGAGAAGAATGAGCAGTTCTTC. Encoded protein: CASSQRLAGGEKNEQFF.

The CDR3 sequence is CASSRGEGASTGELFF. The CDR3 region has the DNA TGTGCCAGCTCCCGAGGCGAGGGGGCGAGTACCGGGGAGCTGTTTTTT. The V call is TRBV18, the J call TRBJ2-2; 7 bases agree with TRBD1. The germline V gene has CDR1 KGHSH and CDR2 LQKENI. Unmatched junction bases numbered 12, after V lost 6 bases and J lost 5 bases. This CDR3 contains 16 residues.

The chain employs TRBV5-1 and TRBJ2-3, with D possibly being TRBD1 or TRBD2 (5 bases each). Germline V gene lookup returns CDR1 SGHRS and CDR2 YFSETQ. V shed 4 bases and J shed 5 bases, with 14 bases lying between them. The CDR3 contains 14 residues. CDR3 amino acids: CASSRGMGEDTQYF. The CDR3 DNA sequence: TGCGCCAGCAGCCGAGGCATGGGGGAAGATACGCAGTATTTT. Drawing the rest from reference TRBV5-1 and TRBJ2-3, the complete variable domain is KAGVTQTPRYLIKTRGQQVTLSCSPISGHRSVSWYQQTPGQGLQFLFEYFSETQRNKGNFPGRFSGRQFSNSRSEMNVSTLELGDSALYLCASSRGMGEDTQYFGPGTRLTVL.

The chain carries TRBV19 and TRBJ2-5; maybe TRBD1 (6 bases). Germline CDR1 LNHDA, CDR2 SQIVND (reference sequence). Trimming removed 5 bases at V and 5 bases at J, with 15 bases between. CDR3 length equals 14 residues. CDR3 sequence (DNA): TGTGCCAGTAGTCTGTACGGACAGCCGGAGACCCAGTACTTC. This sequence encodes CASSLYGQPETQYF.

The rearrangement links TRBV28 to TRBJ2-1; D not resolved. Germline CDR1 is MDHEN and CDR2 is SYDVKM. The CDR3 loop spans 15 amino acids. The ends were cut back, 5 bases at V and 8 bases at J, with 19 bases in the middle. This CDR3 reads CASSLLGIARDEQFF. CDR3 in DNA: TGTGCCAGCAGTCTCCTCGGAATAGCCCGCGATGAGCAGTTCTTC. Based on the CDR3 plus reference TRBV28 and TRBJ2-1, the full variable domain is DVKVTQSSRYLVKRTGEKVFLECVQDMDHENMFWYRQDPGLGLRLIYFSYDVKMKEKGDIPEGYSVSREKKERFSLILESASTNQTSMYLCASSLLGIARDEQFFGPGTRLTVL.

This clone was observed a handful of times. The V call is TRBV18, the J call TRBJ2-7; possible D gene TRBD2, 6 bases. The CDR3 covers 13 residues. Trimming left V 6 bases short and J 3 bases short, with 12 bases between. Germline lookup yields CDR1 KGHSH and CDR2 LQKENI. Here the CDR3 DNA reads TGTGCCAGCTCCCGGGACTCTTACTACGAGCAGTACTTC. Its protein product is CASSRDSYYEQYF.

This clone occurred a few times. The chain is built from TRBV7-2 and TRBJ2-1; 10 nucleotides match TRBD2. The CDR3 is made up of 15 amino acids. V was clipped by 0 bases and J by 6 bases; unmatched bases: 2. CDR1 SGHTA and CDR2 FQGNSA come from the germline V gene. The CDR3 sequence is CASSLASGGANEQFF. The CDR3 DNA reads TGTGCCAGCAGCTTAGCGAGCGGGGGGGCCAATGAGCAGTTCTTC.

The gene calls are TRBV20-1 and TRBJ1-1, with a possible D match to TRBD1 (5 bases). The CDR3 runs to 11 residues. The V and J ends lost 5 bases and 9 bases respectively, with 13 bases between them. Germline loops: CDR1 DFQATT, CDR2 SNEGSKA (reference sequence). The CDR3 reads CSAFRDPKAFF. CDR3 in DNA: TGCAGTGCTTTCCGGGACCCTAAAGCTTTCTTT.

The chain combines TRBV4-1 with TRBJ1-4; D is perhaps TRBD1 (5 bases). CDR1 and CDR2 from the germline V gene are MGHRA and YSYEKL. This CDR3 has 15 residues. Between the trimmed V and J ends, which lost 4 bases and 7 bases, there was a span of 16 bases. CDR3 protein: CASSPPGRGVEKLFF. CDR3 bases: TGCGCCAGCAGCCCCCCTGGTAGGGGCGTTGAAAAACTGTTTTTT.

V usage is TRBV13 and J usage is TRBJ2-7; TRBD2 matches 7 bases. The CDR3 runs to 15 residues. J gave up 2 bases and V 7 bases, and 11 bases lay outside the gene matches. CDR1 and CDR2 from the germline V gene are PRHDT and FYEKMQ (reference sequence). CDR3 sequence reads: CASTETARGAYEQYF. CDR3 coding DNA: TGTGCCAGCACCGAAACCGCCCGGGGGGCCTACGAGCAGTACTTC.

The chain has TRBV10-1 and TRBJ2-1; 8 nucleotides line up with TRBD2. This CDR3 spans 15 amino acids. V shed 3 bases and J 5 bases; nucleotides not matched to a gene: 6. In germline, CDR1 is WNHNN, CDR2 SYGVQD (reference sequence). CDR3 nucleotides: TGCGCCAGCAGTGATCGAGCGGGAGTCCACAATGAGCAGTTCTTC. Its translation: CASSDRAGVHNEQFF.

The V gene is TRBV28, the J gene TRBJ1-2; no clear D gene. Looked up from germline, CDR1 is MDHEN and CDR2 is SYDVKM. CDR3 length: 14 residues. V dropped 7 bases and J dropped 6 bases, with 18 bases sitting between them. The CDR3 is CASTFIQLQDGYTF. Here the CDR3 DNA reads TGTGCCAGCACCTTTATCCAGCTTCAGGATGGCTACACCTTC.